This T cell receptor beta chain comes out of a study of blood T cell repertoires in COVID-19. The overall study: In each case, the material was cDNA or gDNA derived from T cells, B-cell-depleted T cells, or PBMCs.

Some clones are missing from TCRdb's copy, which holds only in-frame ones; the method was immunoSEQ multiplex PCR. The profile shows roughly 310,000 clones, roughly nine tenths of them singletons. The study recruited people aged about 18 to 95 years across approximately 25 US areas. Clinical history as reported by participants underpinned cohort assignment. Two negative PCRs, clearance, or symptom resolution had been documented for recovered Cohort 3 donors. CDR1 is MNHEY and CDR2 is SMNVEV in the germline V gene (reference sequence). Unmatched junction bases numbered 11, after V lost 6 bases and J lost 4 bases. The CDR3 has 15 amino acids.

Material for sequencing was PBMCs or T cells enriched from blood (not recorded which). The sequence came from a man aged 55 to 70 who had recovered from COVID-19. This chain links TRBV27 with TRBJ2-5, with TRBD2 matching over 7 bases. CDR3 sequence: CASSKWGGVGETQYF. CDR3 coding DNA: TGTGCCAGCAGCAAATGGGGAGGGGTCGGAGAGACCCAGTACTTC.